The 25 T cell receptor beta chains below all came from one sample that was sequenced in a study of T cells after yellow fever vaccination. In TCRdb, the 5' RACE reads were re-called with MiXCR into one record per CDR3 protein. This table has about 350,000 distinct CDR3 sequences, 12% appearing once. This material consisted of CD4+ T cells sorted from PBMCs, taken 15 days after the yellow fever booster vaccination. Receptors originate from a man aged 18 to 30 who received the YFV17D yellow fever vaccine.

The J gene is TRBJ2-1, the V gene TRBV25-1, with 9 bases lining up with TRBD1. After removal of 3 bases from V and 10 bases from J, the junction contained 10 bases not matched to a gene. The CDR3 has 15 residues. Germline V lookup: CDR1 MGHDK, CDR2 SYGVNS. The CDR3 spells CASSDPGQGLGEQFF. The CDR3 DNA sequence: TGTGCCAGCAGTGATCCTGGACAGGGGCTCGGCGAGCAGTTCTTC. Using reference TRBV25-1 and TRBJ2-1 for the parts outside the CDR3, the full variable domain is EADIYQTPRYLVIGTGKKITLECSQTMGHDKMYWYQQDPGMELHLIHYSYGVNSTEKGDLSSESTVSRIRTEHFPLTLESARPSHTSQYLCASSDPGQGLGEQFFGPGTRLTVL.

The chain joins TRBV7-2 to TRBJ1-6; 9 nucleotides match TRBD1. Germline V gene lookup returns CDR1 SGHTA and CDR2 FQGNSA. J gave up 9 bases and V 1 base, and 4 bases lay outside the gene matches. The CDR3 totals 15 residues. The CDR3 spells CASSLGGDRASPLHF. The CDR3 coding sequence is TGTGCCAGCAGCTTAGGTGGGGACAGGGCTTCACCCCTCCACTTT.

The V gene is TRBV20-1, the J gene TRBJ1-1; no definite D call. The CDR3 is 16 amino acids. The V end was cut by 7 bases, the J end by 1 base, with 22 bases between. From germline, CDR1 is DFQATT and CDR2 SNEGSKA (reference sequence). CDR3 amino acids: CSVIDLGGYRNTEAFF. As DNA, the CDR3 is TGCAGTGTAATAGACCTCGGTGGGTATAGGAACACTGAAGCTTTCTTT.

This clonotype has only a few counts. The chain joins TRBV18 to TRBJ2-7, with 10 bases aligning to TRBD1. The CDR3 sequence is 13 residues long. Germline lookup yields CDR1 KGHSH and CDR2 LQKENI. V trimming: 6 bases; J trimming: 5 bases; junction bases outside the gene matches: 4. CDR3 sequence reads: CASSPGTGDEQYF. In nucleotides, the CDR3 is TGTGCCAGCTCTCCCGGGACAGGGGACGAGCAGTACTTC.

This clonotype showed up many times. The rearrangement links TRBV3-1 to TRBJ2-6; D is unclear. The CDR3 loop spans 14 amino acids. V gave up 5 bases and J gave up 2 bases, with 7 bases separating them. Germline V gene sequence: CDR1 LGHDT, CDR2 YNNKEL (reference sequence). The CDR3 here is CASSGRAGANVLTF. The CDR3 nucleotides read TGTGCCAGCAGCGGCCGGGCTGGGGCCAACGTCCTGACTTTC.

At least ten counts were recorded for this clonotype. The chain employs TRBV7-6 and TRBJ2-7, with D perhaps given as TRBD1 or TRBD2 (5 bases each). This CDR3 comprises 14 residues. The V end was cut by 5 bases, the J end by 2 bases, with 13 bases between. Germline-derived CDR1 and CDR2 are SGHVS and FNYEAQ. DNA of the CDR3: TGTGCCAGCAGCAGACAGACCGGGACCTACGAGCAGTACTTC. As protein: CASSRQTGTYEQYF.

This clonotype was observed a few times. The chain joins TRBV4-3 to TRBJ2-1; TRBD2 matches at 9 bases. After removal of 1 base from V and 8 bases from J, the junction contained 6 bases not matched to a gene. Germline-derived CDR1 and CDR2 are LGHNA and YSLEER. The CDR3 covers 15 residues. CDR3 nucleotide sequence: TGCGCCAGCAGCCAAGGCTCAGCGGGGGGTTATGAGCAGTTCTTC. It codes for CASSQGSAGGYEQFF.

This chain connects TRBV12-2 to TRBJ2-7; the table's D call, TRBD1, was not checked against the DNA. TRBV12-2 is shown as a pseudogene. The CDR3 has 12 residues. CDR3 in amino acids: CASRCWTGEQYV. CDR3 nucleotides: TGTGCAAGTCGCTGTTGGACAGGCGAGCAGTACGTC.

The V call is TRBV20-1, the J call TRBJ2-1, with TRBD2 matching 10 bases. Germline CDR1 DFQATT, CDR2 SNEGSKA (reference sequence). The V segment lost 7 bases and the J segment 8 bases; nucleotides outside the gene matches: 8. This CDR3 comprises 13 residues. The CDR3 DNA follows: TGCAGTGATGCCGGGACTAGCGAAGATGAGCAGTTCTTC. The encoded protein is CSDAGTSEDEQFF.

In this sample, this clonotype turned up a few times. This rearrangement joins TRBV7-9 to TRBJ1-2; D is undetermined. Germline assignment: CDR1 SEHNR and CDR2 FQNEAQ (reference sequence). This CDR3 has 12 amino acids. V lost 5 bases and J 5 bases, leaving 9 bases between the germline ends. The CDR3 here is CASSPDVYGYTF. CDR3 DNA sequence: TGTGCCAGCAGCCCGGACGTATATGGCTACACCTTC. The full variable domain, completed using reference TRBV7-9 and TRBJ1-2, is DTGVSQNPRHKITKRGQNVTFRCDPISEHNRLYWYRQTLGQGPEFLTYFQNEAQLEKSRLLSDRFSAERPKGSFSTLEIQRTEQGDSAMYLCASSPDVYGYTFGSGTRLTVV.

The CDR3 sequence: CASSTGGFEETQYF. In DNA, the CDR3 is TGTGCCAGCTCTACTGGGGGCTTCGAGGAGACCCAGTACTTC. The chain carries TRBV18 and TRBJ2-5; TRBD1 is a possible D gene (6 bases). The CDR3 has 14 amino acids. Trimming cost V 6 bases and J 5 bases, with 16 bases left between them. Per germline, CDR1 KGHSH and CDR2 LQKENI.

The chain couples TRBV20-1 to TRBJ2-1; TRBD2 agrees at 12 bases. J was trimmed by 6 bases and V by 3 bases; bases with no gene match: 9. Germline CDR1 DFQATT, CDR2 SNEGSKA (reference sequence). This CDR3 has 16 amino acids. The CDR3 DNA reads TGCAGTGCTAGGACCCTAGCGGGGGGGGTCGGCAATGAGCAGTTCTTC. Translating it yields CSARTLAGGVGNEQFF.

This clonotype has just a few counts. The CDR3 loop is CASSGTGTSVNYNEQFF. The CDR3 coding sequence is TGTGCCAGCAGCGGGACCGGGACTAGCGTCAACTACAATGAGCAGTTCTTC. The chain uses TRBV7-9 and TRBJ2-1, with 10 bases identical to TRBD2. CDR3 length equals 17 residues. From germline, CDR1 is SEHNR and CDR2 FQNEAQ (reference sequence). The junction had 10 bases not matched to a gene; V was cut back by 5 bases and J by 3 bases.

The genes are TRBV12-3 or TRBV12-4 and TRBJ2-3; 7 positions agree with TRBD1. CDR3 size: 17 residues. With 6 bases clipped from V and 5 bases from J, the junction kept 17 bases outside the gene matches. The CDR3 DNA reads as TGTGCCAGCAGCCAAGGTCCGAGGGGGCACGAGAGAGATACGCAGTATTTT. Protein product: CASSQGPRGHERDTQYF.

The J gene is TRBJ1-1, the V gene TRBV5-1; D uncertain. V lost 3 bases and J lost 5, with 14 bases in between. CDR3 length: 14 amino acids. From germline, CDR1 is SGHRS and CDR2 YFSETQ. The CDR3 sequence is CASSYPDRWTEAFF. The DNA of the CDR3 is TGCGCCAGCAGCTATCCGGACCGTTGGACTGAAGCTTTCTTT.

In this sample, this clonotype turned up a few times. The chain carries TRBV24-1 and TRBJ2-1; maybe TRBD2 (7 bases). This CDR3 comprises 17 residues. Looked up from germline, CDR1 is KGHDR and CDR2 is SFDVKD. The V end was cut by 4 bases, the J end by 0 bases, with 15 bases between. This CDR3 reads CATSDTGGPSSYNEQFF. The CDR3 DNA follows: TGTGCCACCAGTGACACCGGGGGGCCTAGCTCCTACAATGAGCAGTTCTTC.

This clonotype was seen more than once but under ten times. The rearrangement uses TRBV20-1 and TRBJ2-7; TRBD1 matches at 7 bases. CDR3 length: 14 amino acids. Trimming removed 6 bases from V and 6 bases from J; junction bases left unmatched: 14. Germline V gene sequence: CDR1 DFQATT, CDR2 SNEGSKA (reference sequence). The CDR3 DNA sequence: TGCAGTGCCCCACCCCCCGCAGGGGGTGGCGAGCAGTACTTC. Its protein is CSAPPPAGGGEQYF.

This clonotype was seen more than once but under ten times. CDR3 amino acids: CASRRGQGWPQHF. The CDR3, as DNA: TGTGCCAGCCGCCGAGGACAGGGTTGGCCCCAGCATTTT. V and J are TRBV6-2 or TRBV6-3 and TRBJ1-5; 8 nucleotides line up with TRBD1. Germline trimming cut 8 bases from V and 9 bases from J; bases unmatched to any gene: 9. Germline CDR1 reads MNHEY; CDR2 reads SVGEGT. The CDR3 totals 13 residues.

The chain employs TRBV6-5 and TRBJ2-6; D may match TRBD1 or TRBD2 (5 bases each). This CDR3 region has 17 residues. Trimming stripped 4 bases from V and 0 bases from J, with 13 bases between. Germline-derived CDR1 and CDR2 are MNHEY and SVGAGI. The CDR3 loop reads CASSFPGRLSGANVLTF. Here the CDR3 DNA reads TGTGCCAGCAGTTTCCCGGGACGGCTCTCTGGGGCCAACGTCCTGACTTTC.

J is TRBJ2-4 and V is TRBV6-6, with 7 bases fitting TRBD1. There are 16 residues in the CDR3. Germline lookup yields CDR1 MNHNY and CDR2 SVGAGI (reference sequence). J was trimmed by 4 bases and V by 2 bases; bases with no gene match: 8. The CDR3 here is CASSYPGQTNKNIQYF. The CDR3 DNA is TGTGCCAGCAGTTACCCGGGACAGACCAATAAAAACATTCAGTACTTC.

Only a few counts were recorded for this clonotype. This chain joins TRBV20-1 and TRBJ2-7; D might be TRBD2 (5 bases). CDR3 size: 14 residues. Trimming took off 5 bases at V and 2 bases at J, with 16 bases between the two ends. Germline loops: CDR1 DFQATT, CDR2 SNEGSKA (reference sequence). CDR3 in DNA: TGCAGTGCTCCGGACTGCGTGACGACCTACGAGCAGTACGTC. Translation: CSAPDCVTTYEQYV.

This chain links TRBV6-1 with TRBJ2-3, with D perhaps TRBD2 (5 bases). V gave up 1 base and J gave up 6 bases, with 14 bases separating them. The length of the CDR3 is 15 residues. Germline CDR1 is MNHNS and CDR2 is SASEGT. The CDR3 region is CASSEVAAVVDTQYF. The CDR3 bases are TGTGCCAGCAGTGAAGTCGCAGCGGTTGTGGATACGCAGTATTTT.

V and J are TRBV5-6 and TRBJ2-5; tentative D call: TRBD2 (6 bases). CDR3 length: 13 residues. Germline V gene data show CDR1 as SGHDT and CDR2 as YYEEEE. Deletions cut 4 bases from V and 4 bases from J, with 11 bases between. The CDR3 coding sequence is TGTGCCAGCAGCCATGCGGGAACAGAGACCCAGTACTTC. Residues: CASSHAGTETQYF.

The table lists this clonotype with a few counts. The junction and the germline gene differ at one end; a read error may be behind it. CDR3 protein: CASSWGLERSPGNF. The CDR3 DNA is TGTGCCAGCAGCTGGGGCCTCGAACGGAGCCCAGGGAACTTC. V is TRBV5-6 and J is TRBJ2-5, with D possibly being TRBD1 (5 bases). Germline V gene data show CDR1 as SGHDT and CDR2 as YYEEEE. This CDR3 region has 14 residues.

This clonotype was observed many times. The chain employs TRBV7-3 and TRBJ2-1; 16 nucleotides agree with TRBD2. Unmatched junction bases numbered 6, after V lost 4 bases and J lost 9 bases. Germline CDR1 reads SGHTA; CDR2 reads FQGTGA. This CDR3 is built from 16 residues. The CDR3 is CASSSSGTSGGGEQFF. In DNA, the CDR3 is TGTGCCAGCAGCTCCTCCGGGACTAGCGGGGGGGGTGAGCAGTTCTTC. Supplemented by reference TRBV7-3 and TRBJ2-1, the full variable domain reads GAGVSQTPSNKVTEKGKYVELRCDPISGHTALYWYRQSLGQGPEFLIYFQGTGAADDSGLPNDRFFAVRPEGSVSTLKIQRTERGDSAVYLCASSSSGTSGGGEQFFGPGTRLTVL.